The 22 T cell receptor beta chains given below trace back to one sample, sequenced in a study of cytomegalovirus exposure and HLA in healthy donors. The PCR used 60 Vbeta and 13 Jbeta primers. Data came from immunoSEQ multiplex PCR; TCRdb stores just in-frame clones and leaves some out. This table has more than 200,000 clones, more than 75% appearing once. The sample comprised PBMCs. The receptor set was obtained from a human donor in good health.

This chain uses TRBV11-2 with TRBJ2-2, with TRBD1 as a possible D gene (6 bases). The V end lost 5 bases, the J end lost 3 bases, and 16 bases lay between the germline ends. CDR1 is SGHAT and CDR2 is FQNNGV in the germline V gene. The CDR3 runs to 16 residues. CDR3 sequence: CASSLHGGGDTGELFF. CDR3 nucleotides: TGTGCCAGCAGCCTACATGGGGGCGGTGACACCGGGGAGCTGTTTTTT.

V and J are TRBV6-4 and TRBJ2-1; 11 nucleotides line up with TRBD2. Germline CDR1 and CDR2: MRHNA and SNTAGT. V dropped 5 bases and J dropped 7; count of bases not matched to a gene: 10. CDR3 size: 16 residues. Written as DNA, the CDR3 is TGTGCCAGCAGTCAGACCGGGACTAGCGGATCTAATGAGCAGTTCTTC. Translating gives CASSQTGTSGSNEQFF.

The chain recombines TRBV28 with TRBJ1-2; no clear D gene. The CDR3 spans 14 residues. Germline CDR1 and CDR2: MDHEN and SYDVKM. Deletions cut 3 bases from V and 8 bases from J, with 16 bases between. This CDR3 reads CASSLSTGAGGYTF. The CDR3, as DNA: TGTGCCAGCAGTTTGTCTACGGGCGCGGGCGGCTACACCTTC.

This clone was observed once. The rearrangement links TRBV4-3 to TRBJ1-2; 7 bases are shared with TRBD1. CDR1 is LGHNA and CDR2 is YSLEER in the germline V gene. Trimming removed 0 bases from V and 7 bases from J; junction bases left unmatched: 8. The CDR3 runs 15 residues. The CDR3 here is CASSQEQGTRAGYTF. Written as DNA, the CDR3 is TGCGCCAGCAGCCAAGAACAGGGGACACGAGCTGGCTACACCTTC.

This chain links TRBV6-5 with TRBJ2-2; TRBD2 matches at 11 bases. Germline assignment: CDR1 MNHEY and CDR2 SVGAGI. This CDR3 is 16 amino acids long. Unmatched junction bases numbered 5, after V lost 2 bases and J lost 6 bases. The CDR3 protein is CASSYLLAGDAGELFF. CDR3 coding DNA: TGTGCCAGCAGTTACCTACTAGCGGGGGATGCCGGGGAGCTGTTTTTT.

J is TRBJ2-2 and V is TRBV18; 9 nucleotides match TRBD1. Germline V gene data show CDR1 as KGHSH and CDR2 as LQKENI. CDR3 length: 15 amino acids. V was pared by 3 bases and J by 5 bases, with 4 bases of the junction left unmatched. CDR3 loop: CASSPYRGRTGELFF. CDR3 DNA: TGTGCCAGCTCACCTTACAGGGGGCGGACCGGGGAGCTGTTTTTT.

The chain joins TRBV13 to TRBJ2-5, with TRBD2 matching 10 bases. The V gene's germline CDR1 is PRHDT and CDR2 FYEKMQ (reference sequence). After removal of 6 bases from V and 2 bases from J, the junction contained 30 bases not matched to a gene. The CDR3 is made up of 23 amino acids. The CDR3 spells CASSPLRFPFRTSGRLLQETQYF. The DNA for the CDR3 is TGTGCCAGCAGTCCACTTCGGTTCCCCTTCAGGACTAGCGGCCGTCTCTTACAAGAGACCCAGTACTTC.

The V gene is TRBV2, the J gene TRBJ1-5; D perhaps matches TRBD1 (6 bases). The V end lost 0 bases, the J end lost 5 bases, and 11 bases lay between the germline ends. CDR3 size: 15 residues. Germline CDR1 SNHLY, CDR2 FYNNEI. The CDR3 DNA follows: TGTGCCAGCAGTGAAGCAGGGACAAGAGATCAGCCCCAGCATTTT. This codes for CASSEAGTRDQPQHF. Variable domain in full (rest from reference TRBV2 and TRBJ1-5): EPEVTQTPSHQVTQMGQEVILRCVPISNHLYFYWYRQILGQKVEFLVSFYNNEISEKSEIFDDQFSVERPDGSNFTLKIRSTKLEDSAMYFCASSEAGTRDQPQHFGDGTRLSIL.

This chain uses TRBV28 with TRBJ2-7, with a possible D match to TRBD2 (6 bases). The V end was cut by 6 bases, the J end by 4 bases, with 19 bases between. The germline gives CDR1 MDHEN, CDR2 SYDVKM. This CDR3 is 15 amino acids long. CDR3 loop: CASRLSGLKFYEQYF. In DNA form, the CDR3 reads TGTGCCAGCAGACTGTCGGGACTCAAGTTTTACGAGCAGTACTTC.

V is TRBV5-4 and J is TRBJ2-7, with D unresolved. This CDR3 region has 15 residues. Between the trimmed V and J ends, which lost 0 bases and 4 bases, there was a span of 14 bases. Germline V gene lookup returns CDR1 SGHNT and CDR2 YYREEE (reference sequence). The CDR3 coding sequence is TGTGCCAGCAGCTTGGGGCAGGTCACTGCGTACGAGCAGTACTTC. This sequence encodes CASSLGQVTAYEQYF.

This rearrangement joins TRBV27 to TRBJ1-4, with D perhaps TRBD1 (6 bases). The CDR3 runs to 14 residues. V was pared by 6 bases and J by 4 bases, with 12 bases between. Germline V gene sequence: CDR1 MNHEY, CDR2 SMNVEV (reference sequence). In DNA, the CDR3 is TGTGCCAGCAGCTTCACAGGGAGTAATGAAAAACTGTTTTTT. Protein: CASSFTGSNEKLFF. Variable domain in full (rest from reference TRBV27 and TRBJ1-4): EAQVTQNPRYLITVTGKKLTVTCSQNMNHEYMSWYRQDPGLGLRQIYYSMNVEVTDKGDVPEGYKVSRKEKRNFPLILESPSPNQTSLYFCASSFTGSNEKLFFGSGTQLSVL.

This chain joins TRBV5-1 and TRBJ1-3; D is ambiguous. Per the germline V gene, CDR1 is SGHRS and CDR2 is YFSETQ. This CDR3 comprises 14 residues. V lost 1 base to trimming and J lost 4 bases, with 9 bases between them. CDR3 DNA sequence: TGCGCCAGCAGCTTGCTAGCCCCGGGAAACACCATATATTTT. Translating it yields CASSLLAPGNTIYF. Drawing the rest from reference TRBV5-1 and TRBJ1-3, the complete variable domain is KAGVTQTPRYLIKTRGQQVTLSCSPISGHRSVSWYQQTPGQGLQFLFEYFSETQRNKGNFPGRFSGRQFSNSRSEMNVSTLELGDSALYLCASSLLAPGNTIYFGEGSWLTVV.

The V gene is TRBV7-2, the J gene TRBJ2-7, with TRBD1 identical over 8 bases. Germline V gene lookup returns CDR1 SGHTA and CDR2 FQGNSA. This CDR3 contains 15 residues. V lost 2 bases, J lost 2 bases, and 5 bases stayed unmatched. The CDR3 DNA follows: TGTGCCAGCAGCTTAACATGGACAGGGACCTACGAGCAGTACTTC. Protein product: CASSLTWTGTYEQYF.

The chain is built from TRBV7-9 and TRBJ2-5; 9 bases match TRBD1. With 6 bases clipped from V and 3 bases from J, the junction kept 2 bases outside the gene matches. Germline V gives CDR1 SEHNR, CDR2 FQNEAQ (reference sequence). The CDR3 totals 13 residues. The CDR3 is CASRRQGEETQYF. In nucleotides, the CDR3 is TGTGCCAGCAGGCGACAGGGGGAAGAGACCCAGTACTTC. The variable domain in full, with the rest retrieved from reference TRBV7-9 and TRBJ2-5, is DTGVSQNPRHKITKRGQNVTFRCDPISEHNRLYWYRQTLGQGPEFLTYFQNEAQLEKSRLLSDRFSAERPKGSFSTLEIQRTEQGDSAMYLCASRRQGEETQYFGPGTRLLVL.

Of note for this clone: Other DNA sequences in this sample translate to the same CDR3. V gene TRBV7-3 combines with J gene TRBJ2-2, with 7 bases that match TRBD1. V lost 5 bases to trimming and J lost 4 bases; unmatched junction nucleotides: 4. The CDR3 is 14 residues long. Germline CDR1 and CDR2: SGHTA and FQGTGA. The CDR3 DNA reads TGTGCCAGCAGCCCAGGACAGGTCACCGGGGAGCTGTTTTTT. It specifies CASSPGQVTGELFF.

The chain is built from TRBV6-1 and TRBJ2-1; D might be TRBD2 (6 bases). Trimming took off 6 bases at V and 6 bases at J, with 6 bases between the two ends. The CDR3 is 11 amino acids. CDR1 is MNHNS and CDR2 is SASEGT in the germline V gene. The CDR3 reads CASRGGNEQFF. The CDR3, as DNA: TGTGCCAGCAGGGGGGGCAATGAGCAGTTCTTC.

This chain connects TRBV28 to TRBJ2-3, with 10 bases fitting TRBD1. CDR1 MDHEN and CDR2 SYDVKM come from the germline V gene. V lost 5 bases, J lost 5 bases, and 10 bases stayed unmatched. This CDR3 has 16 residues. CDR3 loop: CASSDLVDRGQDTQYF. The CDR3 DNA sequence: TGTGCCAGCAGTGACTTGGTCGACAGGGGGCAAGATACGCAGTATTTT.

CDR3 sequence (DNA): TGTGCCAGCAGTTTCGGTTTGGTCGAGACTAGCGGACACAATGAGCAGTTCTTC. Protein sequence: CASSFGLVETSGHNEQFF. The V gene is TRBV28, the J gene TRBJ2-1; TRBD2 agrees at 9 bases. Germline CDR1 MDHEN, CDR2 SYDVKM. The J segment lost 5 bases and the V segment lost 3 bases, leaving 14 bases of the junction unmatched. The CDR3 sequence is 18 residues long.

V is TRBV13 and J is TRBJ2-1; TRBD2 aligns across 9 bases. The CDR3 spans 16 residues. Germline assignment: CDR1 PRHDT and CDR2 FYEKMQ (reference sequence). Trimming at V came to 5 bases and at J to 8 bases, leaving 13 bases not matched to a gene. In DNA, the CDR3 is TGTGCCAGCAGCCCCGCAAAGGCGGGAGGGGGGTATGAGCAGTTCTTC. This sequence encodes CASSPAKAGGGYEQFF.

The V call is TRBV29-1, the J call TRBJ2-7; D is uncertain. In germline, CDR1 is SQVTM, CDR2 ANQGSEA. V lost 5 bases to trimming and J lost 2 bases, with 13 bases between them. CDR3 length: 13 amino acids. CDR3 DNA: TGCAGCGTTCAGGATACACTGCCCTACGAGCAGTACTTC. Its protein product is CSVQDTLPYEQYF.

The V and J genes are TRBV30 and TRBJ1-5; D gene unclear. CDR1 is GTSNPN, CDR2 SVGIG, per germline (reference sequence). This CDR3 spans 13 amino acids. V shed 1 base and J shed 7 bases, with 11 bases lying between them. The CDR3: CAWSAQPGQPQHF. The CDR3 bases are TGTGCCTGGAGTGCTCAGCCCGGGCAGCCCCAGCATTTT.

The chain links TRBV14 to TRBJ2-5, with D perhaps matching TRBD2 (5 bases). CDR1 and CDR2 (germline): SGHDN, FVKESK. Trimming cost V 4 bases and J 1 base, with 10 bases left between them. CDR3 length: 14 amino acids. This CDR3 reads CASSPRGLQETQYF. The CDR3 DNA is TGTGCCAGCAGCCCAAGAGGGCTCCAAGAGACCCAGTACTTC.